The 16 T cell receptor beta chains below come from one sample, sequenced in a study of blood T cell repertoires in COVID-19. TCRdb keeps only in-frame clones here, not all; method: immunoSEQ multiplex PCR. The repertoire includes hundreds of thousands of clones, under 90% of them detected once, and 1.5% to 2% sits in the top ten. The sequencing sample was made of PBMCs or T cells enriched from blood (not recorded which). The receptor source for this set is a man between 35 and 55 years old who had recovered from COVID-19.

CDR3: CASSADRPQETQYF. The CDR3 DNA is TGTGCCAGCAGTGCGGACAGACCGCAAGAGACCCAGTACTTC. The genes are TRBV28 and TRBJ2-5; a possible D gene is TRBD1 (6 bases). The CDR3 loop spans 14 amino acids. CDR1 and CDR2 (germline): MDHEN, SYDVKM. Trimming removed 5 bases from V and 2 bases from J, with 12 bases in between.

This sequence joins TRBV10-3 and TRBJ2-1, with 14 bases fitting TRBD2. CDR1 and CDR2 from the germline V gene are ENHRY and SYGVKD. V lost 2 bases, J lost 6 bases, and 0 bases stayed unmatched. This CDR3 comprises 15 residues. The CDR3: CAISEGTSGGNEQFF. In DNA form, the CDR3 reads TGTGCCATCAGTGAGGGGACTAGCGGGGGCAATGAGCAGTTCTTC.

V is TRBV4-1 and J is TRBJ2-7; D is uncertain. CDR3 length: 15 residues. Germline assignment: CDR1 MGHRA and CDR2 YSYEKL. V lost 4 bases and J lost 0, with 13 bases in between. The CDR3 DNA follows: TGCGCCAGCAGCCTGAGCCCGCGATACTCCTACGAGCAGTACTTC. Translation gives CASSLSPRYSYEQYF.

V and J are TRBV9 and TRBJ2-1; TRBD1 agrees at 10 bases. The CDR3 is 16 residues long. The germline V gene encodes CDR1 SGDLS and CDR2 YYNGEE. Trimming took 2 bases from V and 4 from J; bases not matched to a gene: 6. CDR3 nucleotides: TGTGCCAGCAGCGTGGGGGACAGGGGAGTTTACAATGAGCAGTTCTTC. Translated: CASSVGDRGVYNEQFF.

The chain uses TRBV7-9 and TRBJ1-6; TRBD1 matches 12 bases. Germline assignment: CDR1 SEHNR and CDR2 FQNEAQ (reference sequence). The CDR3 runs to 18 residues. The J segment lost 9 bases and the V segment lost 4 bases, leaving 13 bases of the junction unmatched. The CDR3 loop reads CASSSPRFRDRGPSPLHF. As DNA, the CDR3 is TGTGCCAGCAGCTCCCCCCGCTTCCGGGACAGGGGGCCTTCACCCCTCCACTTT.

This clone has only a few counts. The chain couples TRBV28 to TRBJ1-4, with D unclear. There are 15 residues in the CDR3. Germline V CDR1 and CDR2: MDHEN, SYDVKM. V was clipped by 4 bases and J by 4 bases, with 13 bases between them. For the CDR3, the DNA is TGTGCCAGCAGTTCTTACACGGAGGGTAATGAAAAACTGTTTTTT. It is translated as CASSSYTEGNEKLFF. Variable domain in full (rest from reference TRBV28 and TRBJ1-4): DVKVTQSSRYLVKRTGEKVFLECVQDMDHENMFWYRQDPGLGLRLIYFSYDVKMKEKGDIPEGYSVSREKKERFSLILESASTNQTSMYLCASSSYTEGNEKLFFGSGTQLSVL.

The genes are TRBV7-2 and TRBJ2-1; 8 bases agree with TRBD1. The CDR3 is 14 residues long. Trimming took 5 bases from V and 2 from J; bases not matched to a gene: 2. Germline CDR1 is SGHTA and CDR2 is FQGNSA. In nucleotides, the CDR3 is TGTGCCAGCAGCCCGGGACAGGCCTACAATGAGCAGTTCTTC. Its protein is CASSPGQAYNEQFF.

This chain links TRBV19 with TRBJ1-3, with 7 bases lining up with TRBD1. From germline, CDR1 is LNHDA and CDR2 SQIVND (reference sequence). With 5 bases clipped from V and 9 bases from J, the junction kept 7 bases outside the gene matches. This CDR3 has 13 residues. The CDR3 reads CASSSQTGATIYF. The CDR3 DNA is TGTGCCAGTAGTTCCCAAACAGGGGCCACCATATATTTT.

The J gene is TRBJ2-7, the V gene TRBV30, with 7 bases that match TRBD2. J lost 3 bases, V lost 1 base, and 6 bases had no gene match. The germline V gene encodes CDR1 GTSNPN and CDR2 SVGIG (reference sequence). This CDR3 has 14 residues. DNA for the CDR3: TGTGCCTGGAGTGAGGGCCCTAGCGGCTACGAGCAGTACTTC. This encodes CAWSEGPSGYEQYF.

This clone was counted once. The V gene is TRBV27, the J gene TRBJ2-2; 16 nucleotides match TRBD2. The CDR3 has 20 residues. J lost 5 bases, V lost 3 bases, and 12 bases had no gene match. Germline lookup yields CDR1 MNHEY and CDR2 SMNVEV (reference sequence). CDR3 nucleotides: TGTGCCAGCAGTTTTACGGGACTAGCGGGAGGGCGTCTGGGAACCGGGGAGCTGTTTTTT. This gives the protein CASSFTGLAGGRLGTGELFF.

This sequence joins TRBV11-2 and TRBJ2-7; a weak D match, TRBD2 (5 bases). CDR1 is SGHAT, CDR2 FQNNGV, per germline. V was cut by 5 bases and J by 2 bases, with 13 bases left in between. This CDR3 has 14 amino acids. Here the CDR3 reads CASSLLRGTYEQYF. Written as DNA, the CDR3 is TGTGCCAGCAGCCTCTTACGGGGAACCTACGAGCAGTACTTC.

V usage is TRBV23-1 and J usage is TRBJ2-7; 9 nucleotides match TRBD1. TRBV23-1 qualifies as an ORF whose function is uncertain. This CDR3 has 17 residues. V shed 0 bases and J 3 bases; nucleotides not matched to a gene: 9. In DNA form, the CDR3 reads TGCGCCAGCAGTCAATCTTACCGGGACAGGGAAAGCTACGAGCAGTACTTC. As protein: CASSQSYRDRESYEQYF.

The gene calls are TRBV12-5 and TRBJ1-4, with D hard to call. The V gene's germline CDR1 is LGHNT and CDR2 FRNRAP. V was cut by 3 bases and J by 0 bases, with 5 bases left in between. The CDR3 length is 14 residues. For the CDR3, the DNA is TGTGCTAGTGGTTTTCAGACAACTAATGAAAAACTGTTTTTT. The encoded protein is CASGFQTTNEKLFF.

This clone was counted between two and nine times. The chain joins TRBV4-2 to TRBJ1-2; TRBD1 aligns across 11 bases. The CDR3 has 16 residues. V was pared by 1 base and J by 8 bases, with 9 bases of the junction left unmatched. Germline V CDR1 and CDR2: LGHNA, YNFKEQ. CDR3 in DNA: TGTGCCAGCAGCCAAGCCGGGACAGGGGGATTTAAAGGCTACACCTTC. Protein sequence: CASSQAGTGGFKGYTF.

This clone has a handful of counts. The rearrangement uses TRBV6-2 or TRBV6-3 and TRBJ1-2; 8 bases fit TRBD1. Trimming took 0 bases from V and 7 from J; bases not matched to a gene: 7. CDR3 length: 15 amino acids. Germline V gene data show CDR1 as MNHEY and CDR2 as SVGEGT. This CDR3 is CASSYSVRGQSGYTF. In DNA form, the CDR3 reads TGTGCCAGCAGTTACTCGGTCAGGGGGCAAAGTGGCTACACCTTC.

V gene TRBV15 combines with J gene TRBJ2-3, with a weak D call TRBD2 (5 bases). This CDR3 comprises 15 residues. CDR1 and CDR2 (germline): LNHNV, YYDKDF (reference sequence). Trimming took 0 bases from V and 4 from J, leaving 11 bases between them. The chain's CDR3 is CATSRDRGIADTQYF. The CDR3 DNA reads TGTGCCACCAGCAGAGATCGGGGAATTGCAGATACGCAGTATTTT.